These 25 T cell receptor beta chains came from one sample sequenced in a study of long-term antiretroviral therapy in people with HIV. At the survey level, the v3.0 immunoSEQ assay was run. Data came from immunoSEQ multiplex PCR; TCRdb stores just in-frame clones and leaves some out. Of 26,000 or so clones in the sample, roughly 80% were seen once. This sample comprised unsorted PBMCs, obtained 0.8 years before starting antiretroviral therapy. The source of these receptors is a man between 18 and 35 years old with HIV.

This chain's CDR3 is CASLGSLGRNNYEQYF. For the CDR3, the DNA is TGCGCCAGCCTGGGAAGTTTGGGCAGGAACAACTACGAGCAGTACTTC. V and J are TRBV10-2 and TRBJ2-7, with unresolved D. This CDR3 contains 16 residues. Trimming removed 8 bases from V and 3 bases from J, with 23 bases in between. Germline CDR1 and CDR2: WSHSY and SAAADI.

This chain connects TRBV28 to TRBJ1-2, with D possibly being TRBD1 (6 bases). CDR3 length equals 15 residues. Trimming cost V 6 bases and J 5 bases, with 19 bases left between them. The V gene's germline CDR1 is MDHEN and CDR2 SYDVKM. This chain's CDR3 is CASSPYGRGLYGYTF. The CDR3 DNA is TGTGCCAGCAGCCCCTACGGCAGGGGACTATATGGCTACACCTTC.

The V and J genes are TRBV28 and TRBJ1-2; 8 positions match TRBD1. Germline lookup yields CDR1 MDHEN and CDR2 SYDVKM. The V gene end was trimmed by 6 bases and the J gene end by 2 bases; junction bases not matched to a gene: 2. The CDR3 is 13 amino acids. This CDR3 reads CASRGQANYGYTF. In DNA, the CDR3 is TGTGCCAGCAGGGGACAGGCCAACTATGGCTACACCTTC.

The chain uses TRBV9 and TRBJ2-7; TRBD2 aligns across 7 bases. The CDR3 length is 15 residues. With 4 bases clipped from V and 1 base from J, the junction kept 8 bases outside the gene matches. Looked up from germline, CDR1 is SGDLS and CDR2 is YYNGEE. The CDR3: CASSTGLAASYEQYF. CDR3 coding DNA: TGTGCCAGCAGCACCGGGCTAGCGGCTTCCTACGAGCAGTACTTC.

This clone was seen only once. This sequence joins TRBV4-1 and TRBJ2-7; the D gene is possibly TRBD1 (6 bases). CDR1 MGHRA and CDR2 YSYEKL come from the germline V gene. This CDR3 comprises 15 residues. Trimming took 6 bases from V and 1 from J, leaving 16 bases between them. This CDR3 is CASRASLGGSYEQYF. As DNA, the CDR3 is TGCGCCAGCAGAGCAAGCCTAGGGGGATCCTACGAGCAGTACTTC.

The V gene is TRBV7-2, the J gene TRBJ2-3; D might be TRBD1 (5 bases). Looked up from germline, CDR1 is SGHTA and CDR2 is FQGNSA. Trimming took 3 bases from V and 3 from J, leaving 16 bases between them. The CDR3 runs to 16 residues. The CDR3 loop is CASSFRGADLTDTQYF. The DNA for the CDR3 is TGTGCCAGCAGCTTTAGGGGCGCTGATCTGACAGATACGCAGTATTTT.

V usage is TRBV7-9 and J usage is TRBJ2-5, with D possibly TRBD1 on 5 matching bases. The CDR3 is 12 amino acids. Deletions cut 5 bases from V and 3 bases from J, with 7 bases between. Germline assignment: CDR1 SEHNR and CDR2 FQNEAQ (reference sequence). As DNA, the CDR3 is TGTGCCAGCAGCCGCAGGGAAGAGACCCAGTACTTC. It codes for CASSRREETQYF.

The chain has TRBV6-5 and TRBJ1-4; D not certain. V lost 6 bases to trimming and J lost 4 bases, with 12 bases between them. CDR1 and CDR2 from the germline V gene are MNHEY and SVGAGI. CDR3 length equals 14 residues. The DNA of the CDR3 is TGTGCCAGCAGGTTGGGGTTGGGTAATGAAAAACTGTTTTTT. Amino acid sequence: CASRLGLGNEKLFF.

The J gene is TRBJ2-5, the V gene TRBV5-1, with TRBD2 identical over 12 bases. The CDR3 extends over 17 amino acids. Germline V gives CDR1 SGHRS, CDR2 YFSETQ. After removal of 4 bases from V and 5 bases from J, the junction contained 12 bases not matched to a gene. The CDR3 sequence is CASSISTSGGGGETQYF. CDR3 DNA sequence: TGCGCCAGCAGCATTTCGACTAGCGGGGGAGGTGGGGAGACCCAGTACTTC. Filled out from reference TRBV5-1 and TRBJ2-5, the complete variable domain reads KAGVTQTPRYLIKTRGQQVTLSCSPISGHRSVSWYQQTPGQGLQFLFEYFSETQRNKGNFPGRFSGRQFSNSRSEMNVSTLELGDSALYLCASSISTSGGGGETQYFGPGTRLLVL.

The V call is TRBV28, the J call TRBJ1-2; 7 nucleotides line up with TRBD1. CDR1 and CDR2 from the germline V gene are MDHEN and SYDVKM. V dropped 1 base and J dropped 8; count of bases not matched to a gene: 7. This CDR3 comprises 14 residues. The DNA of the CDR3 is TGTGCCAGCAGTTTATCTAGGGGGCGGGAAGGCTACACCTTC. It translates to CASSLSRGREGYTF.

This chain uses TRBV7-9 with TRBJ2-3, with D perhaps TRBD2 (6 bases). Trimming took off 5 bases at V and 3 bases at J, with 15 bases between the two ends. The CDR3 has 15 amino acids. The germline V gene encodes CDR1 SEHNR and CDR2 FQNEAQ (reference sequence). CDR3 loop: CASSRPRLETDTQYF. DNA for the CDR3: TGTGCCAGCAGCCGACCCCGACTAGAGACAGATACGCAGTATTTT. Drawing the rest from reference TRBV7-9 and TRBJ2-3, the complete variable domain is DTGVSQNPRHKITKRGQNVTFRCDPISEHNRLYWYRQTLGQGPEFLTYFQNEAQLEKSRLLSDRFSAERPKGSFSTLEIQRTEQGDSAMYLCASSRPRLETDTQYFGPGTRLTVL.

This clone was seen more than once but under ten times. The chain has TRBV19 and TRBJ2-7, with TRBD2 matching over 8 bases. The trim removed 5 bases at V and 3 bases at J, leaving 6 bases unmatched. This CDR3 comprises 14 residues. Per the germline V gene, CDR1 is LNHDA and CDR2 is SQIVND (reference sequence). The CDR3 DNA is TGTGCCAGTAGTCCCGGGGGGGGTTTCTACGAGCAGTACTTC. It translates to CASSPGGGFYEQYF.

V gene TRBV29-1 combines with J gene TRBJ2-2; 9 bases map to TRBD2. The germline CDR1 and CDR2 sequences are SQVTM and ANQGSEA. V shed 6 bases, J shed 1 base, and the junction held 6 bases outside the gene matches. The CDR3 consists of 15 residues. The CDR3 loop reads CSVESGGRNTGELFF. CDR3 coding DNA: TGCAGCGTCGAGAGCGGGGGGCGGAACACCGGGGAGCTGTTTTTT.

This chain uses TRBV25-1 with TRBJ2-3; D is perhaps TRBD2 (6 bases). V was trimmed by 4 bases and J by 2 bases, leaving 10 bases between them. This CDR3 spans 14 amino acids. Germline V gene data show CDR1 as MGHDK and CDR2 as SYGVNS. CDR3 protein: CASSGGLFTDTQYF. In nucleotides, the CDR3 is TGTGCCAGCAGTGGGGGACTTTTCACAGATACGCAGTATTTT.

This clone was seen more than once but under ten times. The chain joins TRBV30 to TRBJ2-7, with D perhaps being TRBD1 or TRBD2 (5 bases each). This CDR3 contains 13 residues. V was pared by 5 bases and J by 7 bases, with 18 bases between. The germline V gene has CDR1 GTSNPN and CDR2 SVGIG (reference sequence). DNA for the CDR3: TGTGCCTGGGCCGGGACGCAAAGGGTGGAGCAGTACTTC. Its protein product is CAWAGTQRVEQYF.

With regard to this clone: The junction differs from germline at one of its ends, possibly a read error. V and J are TRBV18 and TRBJ1-1; TRBD1 matches at 9 bases. This CDR3 region has 14 residues. Germline CDR1 reads KGHSH; CDR2 reads LQKENI. CDR3 protein: CASAPGQGIAEAFF. The CDR3 DNA reads as TGTGCCAGCGCACCGGGACAGGGAATCGCTGAAGCTTTCTTT.

The chain is built from TRBV9 and TRBJ2-3, with 7 bases matching TRBD1. V was clipped by 3 bases and J by 0 bases; unmatched bases: 13. Per the germline V gene, CDR1 is SGDLS and CDR2 is YYNGEE. The CDR3 has 18 amino acids. The DNA for the CDR3 is TGTGCCAGCAGCGAAGGGACAGTGCCCCGTTCTAGCACAGATACGCAGTATTTT. Its translation: CASSEGTVPRSSTDTQYF.

The gene calls are TRBV5-4 and TRBJ1-1; 9 bases map to TRBD1. Germline V gene sequence: CDR1 SGHNT, CDR2 YYREEE (reference sequence). V shed 3 bases and J 3 bases; nucleotides not matched to a gene: 12. CDR3 size: 17 residues. The CDR3 sequence is CASSWARTGERDTEAFF. In DNA form, the CDR3 reads TGTGCCAGCAGCTGGGCCCGGACAGGGGAGAGGGACACTGAAGCTTTCTTT.

This clone occurred a few times. This chain links TRBV19 with TRBJ2-7; D not resolved. Between the trimmed V and J ends, which lost 6 bases and 9 bases, there was a span of 18 bases. CDR1 LNHDA and CDR2 SQIVND come from the germline V gene (reference sequence). This CDR3 has 13 residues. CDR3 DNA sequence: TGTGCCAGTAGCTCAGGCGGTGGGCAAGTGCAGTACTTC. Translating it yields CASSSGGGQVQYF.

The chain employs TRBV27 and TRBJ2-7; tentative D call: TRBD1 (6 bases). The CDR3 is 14 residues long. Germline V gene sequence: CDR1 MNHEY, CDR2 SMNVEV (reference sequence). The V end was cut by 0 bases, the J end by 4 bases, with 10 bases between. The DNA of the CDR3 is TGTGCCAGCAGTTTATCTGGGGGCCTATACGAGCAGTACTTC. It encodes CASSLSGGLYEQYF.

This sequence joins TRBV10-3 and TRBJ1-5; D ambiguous. Germline V gene lookup returns CDR1 ENHRY and CDR2 SYGVKD. V was cut by 7 bases and J by 10 bases, with 5 bases left in between. The CDR3 is 9 amino acids. This CDR3 is CAIIGPQHF. The CDR3 DNA follows: TGTGCCATCATAGGTCCCCAGCATTTT.

The chain uses TRBV29-1 and TRBJ2-5; no reliable D call. Germline-derived CDR1 and CDR2 are SQVTM and ANQGSEA. This CDR3 spans 14 amino acids. V lost 5 bases and J lost 0, with 13 bases in between. The CDR3 sequence: CSVFGVSYQETQYF. The CDR3 DNA reads TGCAGCGTTTTCGGAGTATCGTACCAAGAGACCCAGTACTTC. The full variable domain, rest sourced from reference TRBV29-1 and TRBJ2-5, is SAVISQKPSRDICQRGTSLTIQCQVDSQVTMMFWYRQQPGQSLTLIATANQGSEATYESGFVIDKFPISRPNLTFSTLTVSNMSPEDSSIYLCSVFGVSYQETQYFGPGTRLLVL.

The J gene is TRBJ2-5, the V gene TRBV18; D perhaps matches TRBD2 (5 bases). The germline V gene has CDR1 KGHSH and CDR2 LQKENI. Trimming took off 6 bases at V and 1 base at J, with 9 bases between the two ends. The CDR3 consists of 13 residues. The CDR3 region has the DNA TGTGCCAGCTCGGGTAGCGTCCAAGAGACCCAGTACTTC. Amino acid sequence: CASSGSVQETQYF.

The V gene is TRBV9, the J gene TRBJ1-6, with no clear D. V shed 0 bases and J shed 6 bases, with 16 bases lying between them. This CDR3 contains 17 residues. Germline CDR1 reads SGDLS; CDR2 reads YYNGEE. For the CDR3, the DNA is TGTGCCAGCAGCGTAGATCTGGGAGAGGATTTTAATTCACCCCTCCACTTT. This sequence encodes CASSVDLGEDFNSPLHF.

The chain carries TRBV7-8 and TRBJ2-5; unclear D gene. Germline CDR1 is SGHVS and CDR2 is FQNEAQ. The V end was cut by 4 bases, the J end by 1 base, with 4 bases between. The CDR3 sequence is 12 residues long. In nucleotides, the CDR3 is TGTGCCAGCAGCTCAAGCCAAGAGACCCAGTACTTC. It is translated as CASSSSQETQYF.